The clone carrying this T cell receptor beta chain was seen just once. Per germline, CDR1 SGHRS and CDR2 YFSETQ. The CDR3 runs 14 residues. The V end lost 2 bases, the J end lost 3 bases, and 11 bases lay between the germline ends. The sample originates from a study of blood T cell repertoires in COVID-19. The data were produced by immunoSEQ multiplex PCR, yet TCRdb's version contains in-frame clones alone and is incomplete. Here the sample spans 130,000 or so clones, around 89% being singletons. This receptor was taken from a man aged 45-65 years with acute or convalescent COVID-19. The sequencing input was peripheral blood. The chain carries TRBV5-1 and TRBJ1-1, with D tentatively TRBD1 (5 bases). CDR3 bases: TGCGCCAGCAGCTTCAACCTCAGGGACACTGAAGCTTTCTTT. As protein: CASSFNLRDTEAFF.